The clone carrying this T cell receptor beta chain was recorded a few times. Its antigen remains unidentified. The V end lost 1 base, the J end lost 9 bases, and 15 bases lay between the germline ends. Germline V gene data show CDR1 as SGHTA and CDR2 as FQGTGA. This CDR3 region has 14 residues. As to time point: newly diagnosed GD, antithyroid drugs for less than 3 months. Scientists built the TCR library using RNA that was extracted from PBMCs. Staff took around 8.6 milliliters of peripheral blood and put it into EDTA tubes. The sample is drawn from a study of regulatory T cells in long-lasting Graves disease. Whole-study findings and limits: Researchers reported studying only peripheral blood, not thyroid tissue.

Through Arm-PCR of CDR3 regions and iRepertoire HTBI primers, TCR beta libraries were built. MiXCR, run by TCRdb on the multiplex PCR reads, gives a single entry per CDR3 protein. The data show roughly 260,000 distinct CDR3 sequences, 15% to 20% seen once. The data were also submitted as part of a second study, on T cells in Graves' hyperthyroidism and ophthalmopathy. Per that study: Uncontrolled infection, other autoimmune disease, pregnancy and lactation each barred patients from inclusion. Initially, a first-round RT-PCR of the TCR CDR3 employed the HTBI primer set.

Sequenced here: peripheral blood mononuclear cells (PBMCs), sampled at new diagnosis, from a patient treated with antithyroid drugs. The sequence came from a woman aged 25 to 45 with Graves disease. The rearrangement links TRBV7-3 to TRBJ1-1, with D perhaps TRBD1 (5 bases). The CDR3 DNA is TGTGCCAGCAGCTTAAATCATCAGACAGTAAAAGCTTTCTTT. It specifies CASSLNHQTVKAFF.